Listed below are T cell receptor beta chains from one sample, sequenced in a study of T cell responses to AZD1222 COVID-19 vaccine. Only in-frame clones appear in the TCRdb table, and some are missing; sequencing was by immunoSEQ multiplex PCR. The table includes 110,000 to 150,000 clones, approximately 90% detected once. The input for sequencing was peripheral blood, taken on day 0 of AZD1222 vaccination. Source of these receptors: an adult in good health. The CDR3 runs from the conserved cysteine through the conserved F or W. Not every row has a clone size; where given, it reads once, few, many or a size class.

-	TRBV7-8	TRBJ2-1	13	CASSLGWGREQFF
-	TRBV12-3/TRBV12-4	TRBJ2-1	13	CASSLGVGNEQFF
-	TRBV6-5	TRBJ2-7	12	CASSLTSDEQYF
-	TRBV19	TRBJ1-3	14	CASSRGTTGNTIYF
-	TRBV7-2	TRBJ2-1	12	CASSLAYNEQFF
-	TRBV10-1	TRBJ1-5	13	CASSARGDQPQHF
-	TRBV7-3	TRBJ2-7	14	CASSNRGLLSEQYF
-	TRBV2	TRBJ1-3	12	CASSAAGNTIYF
-	TRBV6-5	TRBJ2-3	15	CASSLREGPPDTQYF
-	TRBV29-1	TRBJ1-2	11	CSSGGVDGYTF
-	TRBV5-1	TRBJ2-1	15	CASRFSGSSYNEQFF
-	TRBV7-9	TRBJ2-3	17	CASSFGASGRKTDTQYF
-	TRBV7-9	TRBJ1-1	15	CASRPGRGLNTEAFF
-	TRBV19	TRBJ1-2	14	CASSLRDRGNGYTF
-	TRBV9	TRBJ2-3	18	CASSVEPSGRASTDTQYF
-	TRBV7-8	TRBJ2-2	17	CASSSSGTSGRTGELFF
-	TRBV27	TRBJ2-7	18	CASSLLGQGNIVGYEQYF
-	TRBV4-1	TRBJ2-7	16	CASSPLVGGEGYEQYF
-	TRBV5-1	TRBJ2-1	15	CASSLREAMYNEQFF
-	TRBV5-1	TRBJ2-2	14	CATAAGADYGELFF
-	TRBV4-3	TRBJ1-1	17	CASSQEDEGLMNTEAFF
-	TRBV12-5	TRBJ2-7	14	CASGLGQRSYEQYF
once	TRBV19	TRBJ2-2	13	CASYTGPTGELFF